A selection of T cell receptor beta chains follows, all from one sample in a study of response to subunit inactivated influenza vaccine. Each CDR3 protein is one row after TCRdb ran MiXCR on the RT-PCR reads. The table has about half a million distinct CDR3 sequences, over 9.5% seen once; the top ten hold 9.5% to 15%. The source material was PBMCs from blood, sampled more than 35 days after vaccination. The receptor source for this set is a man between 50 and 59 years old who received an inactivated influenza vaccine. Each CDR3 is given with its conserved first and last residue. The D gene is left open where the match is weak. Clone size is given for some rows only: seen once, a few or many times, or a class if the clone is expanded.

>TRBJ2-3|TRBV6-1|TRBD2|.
CASRKRGVGTDTQYF
TGTGCCAGCAGAAAACGGGGGGTTGGCACAGATACGCAGTATTTT
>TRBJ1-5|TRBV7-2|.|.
CASSPDSTQPQHF
TGTGCCAGCAGCCCGGACAGTACGCAGCCCCAGCATTTT
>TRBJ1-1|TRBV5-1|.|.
CASSGRTARNTEAFF
TGCGCCAGCAGCGGGAGGACAGCAAGGAACACTGAAGCTTTCTTT
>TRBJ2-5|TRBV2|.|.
CASSERLAQYF
TGTGCCAGCAGTGAACGGCTGGCCCAGTACTTC
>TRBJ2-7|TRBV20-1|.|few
CSARPQMDEQYF
TGCAGTGCTAGGCCTCAAATGGACGAGCAGTACTTC
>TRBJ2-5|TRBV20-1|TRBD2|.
CSATARLAGTQETQYF
TGCAGTGCTACCGCCCGACTAGCGGGGACTCAAGAGACCCAGTACTTC
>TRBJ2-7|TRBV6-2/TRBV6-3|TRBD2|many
CATTDGSGSRSEQYF
TGTGCCACGACGGATGGGAGCGGGAGTAGGAGCGAGCAGTACTTC
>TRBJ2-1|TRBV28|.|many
CASRGLNYNEQFF
TGTGCCAGCAGAGGACTAAACTACAATGAGCAGTTCTTC
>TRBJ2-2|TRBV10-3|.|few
CAIRTRSGTGELFF
TGTGCCATCAGGACGCGCTCGGGGACCGGGGAGCTGTTTTTT
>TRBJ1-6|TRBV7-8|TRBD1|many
CASSWRRTGDSPLHF
TGTGCCAGCAGCTGGAGGAGGACAGGGGATTCACCCCTCCACTTT
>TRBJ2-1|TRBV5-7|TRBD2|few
CASSLSLAGIEQFF
TGTGCCAGCAGCTTGAGTCTAGCGGGAATCGAGCAGTTCTTC
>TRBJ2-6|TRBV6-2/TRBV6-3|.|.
CASSYSTTGDAGANVLTF
TGTGCCAGCAGTTACTCGACAACGGGAGACGCTGGGGCCAACGTCCTGACTTTC
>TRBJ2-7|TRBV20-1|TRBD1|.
CSAKRDSSYKQYF
TGCAGTGCTAAAAGGGACAGCTCCTACAAGCAGTACTTC
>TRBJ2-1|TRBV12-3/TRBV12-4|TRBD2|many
CASSLTAGGPVVNEQFF
TGTGCCAGCAGTTTGACAGCGGGAGGGCCTGTGGTAAATGAGCAGTTCTTC
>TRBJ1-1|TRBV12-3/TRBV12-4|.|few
CASSFWGDTEAFF
TGTGCCAGCAGTTTTTGGGGAGACACTGAAGCTTTCTTT
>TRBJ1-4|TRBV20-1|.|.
CSAERMTAGEKLFF
TGCAGTGCGGAGCGTATGACAGCGGGCGAAAAACTGTTTTTT
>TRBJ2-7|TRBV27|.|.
CASTQLGGAYEQYF
TGTGCCAGCACCCAGTTAGGGGGTGCCTACGAGCAGTACTTC
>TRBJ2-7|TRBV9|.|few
CASSISGGRASEQYF
TGTGCCAGCAGCATTAGTGGGGGTAGAGCCTCCGAGCAGTACTTC
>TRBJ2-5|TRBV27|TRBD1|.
CASSPDRDGRGTQYF
TGTGCCAGCAGTCCCGACAGGGACGGACGGGGGACCCAGTACTTC
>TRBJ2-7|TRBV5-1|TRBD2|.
CASSWVAGVSYEQYF
TGCGCCAGCAGCTGGGTAGCGGGAGTTTCCTACGAGCAGTACTTC
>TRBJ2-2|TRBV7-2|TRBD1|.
CASSLSGQGELFF
TGTGCCAGCAGCTTATCGGGACAGGGGGAGCTGTTTTTT
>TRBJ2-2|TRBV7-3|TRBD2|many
CASSLRTSGSVSGELFF
TGTGCCAGCAGCTTGAGGACTAGCGGGAGTGTCTCCGGGGAGCTGTTTTTT
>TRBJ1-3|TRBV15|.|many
CATSKDSGLPSGNTIYF
TGTGCCACCAGCAAAGATTCGGGGTTACCTTCTGGAAACACCATATATTTT
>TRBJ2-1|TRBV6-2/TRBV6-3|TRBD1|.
CASSPPGQDLYNEQFF
TGTGCCAGCAGTCCTCCGGGACAGGACCTCTACAATGAGCAGTTCTTC
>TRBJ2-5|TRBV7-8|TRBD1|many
CASSLGTAQYF
TGTGCCAGCAGCTTGGGGACAGCCCAGTACTTC
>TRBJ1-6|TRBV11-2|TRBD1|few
CASRRTGGTSPLHF
TGTGCCAGCCGAAGGACAGGGGGGACTTCACCCCTCCACTTT
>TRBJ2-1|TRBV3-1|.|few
CASSQMGGLEQFF
TGTGCCAGCAGCCAGATGGGGGGTTTAGAGCAGTTCTTC
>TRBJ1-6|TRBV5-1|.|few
CASSTDSFYNSPLHF
TGCGCCAGCAGCACCGACAGTTTTTATAATTCACCCCTCCACTTT
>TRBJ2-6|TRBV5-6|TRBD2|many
CASSWTSGTSGANVLTF
TGTGCCAGCAGCTGGACTAGCGGGACCTCTGGGGCCAACGTCCTGACTTTC
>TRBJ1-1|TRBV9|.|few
CASSVEGTGSGTEAFF
TGTGCCAGCAGCGTAGAAGGCACAGGGAGTGGAACTGAAGCTTTCTTT
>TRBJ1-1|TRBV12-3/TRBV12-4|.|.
CASSLGRGRWDTEAFF
TGTGCCAGCAGTTTAGGAAGGGGTCGGTGGGACACTGAAGCTTTCTTT
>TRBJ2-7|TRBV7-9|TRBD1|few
CASSRMGQDYYEQYF
TGTGCCAGCAGCCGAATGGGACAGGACTACTACGAGCAGTACTTC
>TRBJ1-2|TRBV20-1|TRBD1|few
CSAHDRANGYTF
TGCAGTGCCCATGACAGGGCGAATGGCTACACCTTC
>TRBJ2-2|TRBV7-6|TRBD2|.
CASSSLSGGVIGELFF
TGTGCCAGCAGCTCCCTTAGCGGGGGTGTTATCGGGGAGCTGTTTTTT
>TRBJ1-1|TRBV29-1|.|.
CSVVFPELHTEAFF
TGCAGCGTTGTCTTCCCCGAGCTGCACACTGAAGCTTTCTTT
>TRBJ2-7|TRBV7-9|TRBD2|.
CASSARTSGTYEQYF
TGTGCCAGCAGCGCCCGGACTAGCGGGACCTACGAGCAGTACTTC
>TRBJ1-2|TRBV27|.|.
CASRPGQHYGYTF
TGTGCCAGCAGGCCGGGACAACACTATGGCTACACCTTC
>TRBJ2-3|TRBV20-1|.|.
CSARLVDTQYF
TGCAGTGCTAGACTAGTAGATACGCAGTATTTT
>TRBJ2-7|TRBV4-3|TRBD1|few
CASSQATGGFAYEQYF
TGCGCCAGCAGCCAAGCGACAGGGGGCTTCGCCTACGAGCAGTACTTC
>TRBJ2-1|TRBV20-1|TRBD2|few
CSAPLAGSSYNEQFF
TGCAGTGCTCCTCTAGCGGGGAGCTCCTACAATGAGCAGTTCTTC
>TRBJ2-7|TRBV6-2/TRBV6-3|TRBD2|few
CASSWLAGEPKGLYEQYF
TGTGCCAGCTCTTGGCTAGCGGGAGAACCCAAGGGCCTCTACGAGCAGTACTTC
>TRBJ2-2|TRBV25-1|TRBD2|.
CASSAGTSRRSELFF
TGTGCCAGCAGTGCCGGGACTAGCCGTCGATCGGAGCTGTTTTTT
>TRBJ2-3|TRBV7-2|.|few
CASSPPYGASDTDTQYF
TGTGCCAGCAGCCCCCCGTACGGGGCGTCTGACACAGATACGCAGTATTTT
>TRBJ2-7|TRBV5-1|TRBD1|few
CASSLPLTGTYEQYF
TGCGCCAGCAGCTTGCCTTTGACAGGGACCTACGAGCAGTACTTC
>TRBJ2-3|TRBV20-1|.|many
CSAREAGATDTQYF
TGCAGTGCTAGAGAGGCAGGAGCCACAGATACGCAGTATTTT
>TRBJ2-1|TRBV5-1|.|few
CASSLAGEERNEQFF
TGCGCCAGCAGCTTGGCGGGAGAGGAGAGGAATGAGCAGTTCTTC
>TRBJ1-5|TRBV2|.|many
CASSVSRDQPQHF
TGTGCCAGCAGTGTCAGCAGGGACCAGCCCCAGCATTTT
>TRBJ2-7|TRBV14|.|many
CASSQARYEQYF
TGTGCCAGCAGCCAAGCTAGGTACGAGCAGTACTTC
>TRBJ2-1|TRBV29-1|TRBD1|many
CSVVRTGVTGEQFF
TGCAGCGTTGTCCGGACAGGGGTCACCGGTGAGCAGTTCTTC
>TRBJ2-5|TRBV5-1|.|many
CASSLAEETQYF
TGCGCCAGCAGCTTGGCCGAAGAGACCCAGTACTTC
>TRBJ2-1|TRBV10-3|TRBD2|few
CAISESLAANEQFF
TGTGCCATCAGTGAGTCACTAGCGGCAAATGAGCAGTTCTTC
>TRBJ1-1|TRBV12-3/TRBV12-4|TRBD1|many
CASSTGGTGPAFF
TGTGCCAGCAGTACTGGGGGGACAGGACCAGCTTTCTTT
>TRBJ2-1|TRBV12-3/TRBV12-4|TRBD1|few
CASRSRDRGQRTSLHEQFF
TGTGCCAGCAGATCCCGGGACAGGGGGCAGCGGACTAGCCTGCATGAGCAGTTCTTC
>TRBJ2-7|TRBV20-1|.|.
CSASGLDTNQYF
TGCAGTGCTAGTGGGCTAGACACGAACCAGTACTTC
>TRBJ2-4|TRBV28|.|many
CASSLGSYLAKNIQYF
TGTGCCAGCAGTTTGGGCAGCTATCTAGCCAAAAACATTCAGTACTTC
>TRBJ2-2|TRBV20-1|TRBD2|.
CSARDGTTITGELFF
TGCAGTGCTAGAGACGGGACTACCATTACCGGGGAGCTGTTTTTT
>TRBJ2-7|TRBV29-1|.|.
CSVEDRTERAYEQYF
TGCAGCGTTGAAGATAGGACAGAAAGAGCCTACGAGCAGTACTTC
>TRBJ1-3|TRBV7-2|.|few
CASSFSGSGNTIYF
TGTGCCAGCAGCTTTTCAGGGTCTGGAAACACCATATATTTT
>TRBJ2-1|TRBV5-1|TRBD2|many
CASSLLGTSGLNNEQFF
TGCGCCAGCAGCTTGTTAGGGACTAGCGGCTTAAACAATGAGCAGTTCTTC
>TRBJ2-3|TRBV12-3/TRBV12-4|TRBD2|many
CASSPRLAGVTDTQYF
TGTGCCAGCAGTCCGCGACTAGCGGGAGTCACAGATACGCAGTATTTT